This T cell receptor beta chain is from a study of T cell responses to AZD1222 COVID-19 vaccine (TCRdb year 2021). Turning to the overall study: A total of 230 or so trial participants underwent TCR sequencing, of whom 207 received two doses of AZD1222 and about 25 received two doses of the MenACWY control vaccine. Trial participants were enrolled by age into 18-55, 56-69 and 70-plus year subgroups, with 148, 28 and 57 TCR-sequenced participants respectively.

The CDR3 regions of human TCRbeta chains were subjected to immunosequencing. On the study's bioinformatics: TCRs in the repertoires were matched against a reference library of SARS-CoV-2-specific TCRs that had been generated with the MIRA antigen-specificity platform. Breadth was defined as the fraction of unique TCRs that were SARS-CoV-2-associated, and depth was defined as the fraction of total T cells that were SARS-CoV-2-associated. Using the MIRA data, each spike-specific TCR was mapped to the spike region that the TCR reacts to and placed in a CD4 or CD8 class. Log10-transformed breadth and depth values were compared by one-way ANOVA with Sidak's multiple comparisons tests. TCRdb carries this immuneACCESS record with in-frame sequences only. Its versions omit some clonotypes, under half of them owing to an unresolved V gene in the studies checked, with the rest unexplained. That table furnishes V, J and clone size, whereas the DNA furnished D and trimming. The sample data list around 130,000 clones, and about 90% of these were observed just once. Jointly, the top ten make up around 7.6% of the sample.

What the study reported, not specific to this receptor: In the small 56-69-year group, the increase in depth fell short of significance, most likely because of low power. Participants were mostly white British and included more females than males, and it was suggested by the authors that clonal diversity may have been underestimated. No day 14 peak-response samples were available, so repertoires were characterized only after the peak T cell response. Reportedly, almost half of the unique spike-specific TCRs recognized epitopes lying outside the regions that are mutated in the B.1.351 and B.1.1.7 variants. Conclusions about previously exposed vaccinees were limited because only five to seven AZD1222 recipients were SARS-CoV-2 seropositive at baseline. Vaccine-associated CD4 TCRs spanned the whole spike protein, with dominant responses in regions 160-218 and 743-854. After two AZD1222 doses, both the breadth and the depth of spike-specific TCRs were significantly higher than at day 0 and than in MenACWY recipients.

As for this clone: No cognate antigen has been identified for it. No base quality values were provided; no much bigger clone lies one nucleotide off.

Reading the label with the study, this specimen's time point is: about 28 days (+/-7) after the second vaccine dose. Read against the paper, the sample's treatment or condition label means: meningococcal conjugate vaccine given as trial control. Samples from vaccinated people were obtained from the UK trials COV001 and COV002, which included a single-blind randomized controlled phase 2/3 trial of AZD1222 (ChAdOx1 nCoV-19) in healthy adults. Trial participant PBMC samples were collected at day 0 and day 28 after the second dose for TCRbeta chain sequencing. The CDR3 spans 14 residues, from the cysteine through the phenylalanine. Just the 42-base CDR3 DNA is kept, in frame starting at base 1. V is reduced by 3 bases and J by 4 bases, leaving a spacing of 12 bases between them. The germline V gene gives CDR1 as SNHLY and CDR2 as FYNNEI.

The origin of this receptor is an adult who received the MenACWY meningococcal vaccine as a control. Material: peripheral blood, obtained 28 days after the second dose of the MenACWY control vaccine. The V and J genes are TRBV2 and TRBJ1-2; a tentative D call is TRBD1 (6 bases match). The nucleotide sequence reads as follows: TGTGCCAGCAGTGACCAACAGGGCTTCTATGGCTACACCTTC. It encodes CASSDQQGFYGYTF.